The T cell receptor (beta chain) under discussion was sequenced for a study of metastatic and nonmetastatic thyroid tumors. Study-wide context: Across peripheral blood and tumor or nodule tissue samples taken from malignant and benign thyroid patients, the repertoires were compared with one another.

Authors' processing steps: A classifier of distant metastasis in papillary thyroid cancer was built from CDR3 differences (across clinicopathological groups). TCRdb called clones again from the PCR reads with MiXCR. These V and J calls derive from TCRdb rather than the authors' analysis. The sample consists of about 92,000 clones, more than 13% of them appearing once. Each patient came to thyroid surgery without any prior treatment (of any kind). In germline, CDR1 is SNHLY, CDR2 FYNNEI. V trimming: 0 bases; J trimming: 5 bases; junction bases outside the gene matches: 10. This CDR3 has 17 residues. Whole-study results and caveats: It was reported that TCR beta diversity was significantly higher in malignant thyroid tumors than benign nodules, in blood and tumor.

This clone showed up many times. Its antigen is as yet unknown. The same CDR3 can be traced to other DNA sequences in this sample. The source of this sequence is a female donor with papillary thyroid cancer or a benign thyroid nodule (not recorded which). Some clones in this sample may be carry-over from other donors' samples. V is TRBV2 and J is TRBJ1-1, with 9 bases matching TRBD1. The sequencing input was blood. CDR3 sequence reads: CASSEAALGQGGTEAFF. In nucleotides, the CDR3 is TGTGCCAGCAGTGAAGCGGCCCTGGGACAGGGAGGAACTGAAGCTTTCTTT.